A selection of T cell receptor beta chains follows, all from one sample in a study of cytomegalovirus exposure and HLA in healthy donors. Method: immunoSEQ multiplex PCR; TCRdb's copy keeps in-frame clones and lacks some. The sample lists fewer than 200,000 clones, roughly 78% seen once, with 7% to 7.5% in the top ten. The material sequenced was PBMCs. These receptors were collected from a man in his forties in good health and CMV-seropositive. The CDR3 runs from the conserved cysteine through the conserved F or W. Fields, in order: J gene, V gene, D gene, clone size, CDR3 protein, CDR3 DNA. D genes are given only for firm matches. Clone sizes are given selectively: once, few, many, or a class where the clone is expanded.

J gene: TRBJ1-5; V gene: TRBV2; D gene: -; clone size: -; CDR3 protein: CASIAGRGSNQPQHF; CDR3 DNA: TGTGCCAGCATCGCCGGGAGGGGTAGCAATCAGCCCCAGCATTTT
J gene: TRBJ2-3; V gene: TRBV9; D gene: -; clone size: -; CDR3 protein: CASSVALGAYTQYF; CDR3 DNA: TGTGCCAGCAGCGTAGCTTTAGGGGCATATACGCAGTATTTT
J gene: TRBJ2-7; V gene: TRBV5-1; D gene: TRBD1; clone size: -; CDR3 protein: CASSPGEGAYEQYF; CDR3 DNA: TGCGCCAGCAGCCCAGGAGAGGGGGCATACGAGCAGTACTTC
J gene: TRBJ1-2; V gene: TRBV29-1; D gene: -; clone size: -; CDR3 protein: CSVFHTAGLLSYTF; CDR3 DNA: TGCAGCGTTTTCCACACGGCGGGCTTACTATCATATACCTTC
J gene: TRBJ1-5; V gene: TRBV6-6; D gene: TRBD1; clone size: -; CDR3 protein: CASTPGGNQPQHF; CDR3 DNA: TGTGCCAGCACCCCAGGGGGAAATCAGCCCCAGCATTTT
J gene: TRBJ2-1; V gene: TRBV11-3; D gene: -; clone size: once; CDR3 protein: CASSPGGTGGGEQFF; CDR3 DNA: TGTGCCAGCAGTCCCGGCGGAACAGGGGGGGGTGAGCAGTTCTTC
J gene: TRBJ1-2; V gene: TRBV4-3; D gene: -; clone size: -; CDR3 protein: CASSQDPGYGYTF; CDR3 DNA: TGCGCCAGCAGCCAAGATCCCGGGTACGGCTACACCTTC
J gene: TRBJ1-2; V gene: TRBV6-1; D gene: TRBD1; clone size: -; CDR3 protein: CASNEGASGYTF; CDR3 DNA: TGTGCCAGCAATGAGGGGGCGTCAGGCTACACCTTC
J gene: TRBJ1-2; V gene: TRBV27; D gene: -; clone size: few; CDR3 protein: CASSFRDNYGYTF; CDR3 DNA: TGTGCCAGCAGTTTCCGGGATAACTATGGCTACACCTTC
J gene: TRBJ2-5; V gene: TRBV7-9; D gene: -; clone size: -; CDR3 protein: CASSEDRAQETQYF; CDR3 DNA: TGTGCCAGCAGCGAGGACAGAGCCCAAGAGACCCAGTACTTC
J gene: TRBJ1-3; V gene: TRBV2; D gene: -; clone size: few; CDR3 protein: CASSERQGNTIYF; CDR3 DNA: TGTGCCAGCAGTGAACGACAGGGAAACACCATATATTTT
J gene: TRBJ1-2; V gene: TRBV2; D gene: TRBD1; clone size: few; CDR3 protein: CASSVQGHGYTF; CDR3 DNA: TGTGCCAGCAGTGTACAGGGGCATGGCTACACCTTC
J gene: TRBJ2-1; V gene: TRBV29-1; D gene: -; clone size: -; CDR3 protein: CSVEEGSILEQFF; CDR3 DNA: TGCAGCGTTGAGGAGGGGTCCATTTTGGAGCAGTTCTTC
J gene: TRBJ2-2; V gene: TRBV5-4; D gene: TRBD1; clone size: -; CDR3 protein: CASSLGTGYTGELFF; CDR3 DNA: TGTGCCAGCAGCCTCGGGACAGGGTACACCGGGGAGCTGTTTTTT
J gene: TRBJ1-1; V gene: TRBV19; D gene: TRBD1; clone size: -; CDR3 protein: CASSPPGGVNTEAFF; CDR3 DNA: TGTGCCAGTAGTCCCCCAGGGGGCGTGAACACTGAAGCTTTCTTT
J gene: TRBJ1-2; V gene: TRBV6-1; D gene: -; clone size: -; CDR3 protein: CASSEAPQGYGYTF; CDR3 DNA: TGTGCCAGCAGTGAAGCTCCACAGGGCTATGGCTACACCTTC
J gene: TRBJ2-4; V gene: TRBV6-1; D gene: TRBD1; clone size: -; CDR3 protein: CASSEATGAQAKNIQYF; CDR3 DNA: TGTGCCAGCAGTGAAGCCACAGGGGCCCAAGCCAAAAACATTCAGTACTTC
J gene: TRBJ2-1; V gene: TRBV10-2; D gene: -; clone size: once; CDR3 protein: CASSEAVSSEQFF; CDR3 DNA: TGCGCCAGCAGTGAGGCGGTGAGTTCTGAGCAGTTCTTC
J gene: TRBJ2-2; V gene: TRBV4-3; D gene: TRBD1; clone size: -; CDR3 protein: CASSPTQGPNTGELFF; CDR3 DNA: TGCGCCAGCAGCCCTACACAGGGGCCGAACACCGGGGAGCTGTTTTTT
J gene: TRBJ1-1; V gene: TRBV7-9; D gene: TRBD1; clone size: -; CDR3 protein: CASKRTGTNTEAFF; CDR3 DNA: TGTGCCAGCAAACGGACAGGTACAAACACTGAAGCTTTCTTT
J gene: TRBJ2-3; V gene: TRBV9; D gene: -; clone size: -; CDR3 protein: CASSAMGLPADTQYF; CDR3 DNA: TGTGCCAGCAGCGCAATGGGACTCCCGGCCGATACGCAGTATTTT
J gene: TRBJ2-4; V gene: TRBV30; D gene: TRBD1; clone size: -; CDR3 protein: CAWSVADRAKNIQYF; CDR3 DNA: TGTGCCTGGAGTGTAGCGGACAGGGCCAAAAACATTCAGTACTTC
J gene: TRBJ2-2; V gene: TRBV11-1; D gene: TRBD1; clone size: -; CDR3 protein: CASSWDRTGELFF; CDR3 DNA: TGTGCCAGCAGCTGGGACAGGACCGGGGAGCTGTTTTTT
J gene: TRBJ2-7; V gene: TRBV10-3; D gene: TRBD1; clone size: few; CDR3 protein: CAISGIETGGRYEQYF; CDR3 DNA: TGTGCCATCAGTGGAATTGAGACAGGGGGAAGGTACGAGCAGTACTTC
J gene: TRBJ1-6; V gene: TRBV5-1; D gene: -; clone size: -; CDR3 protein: CASSPDTLDNSPLHF; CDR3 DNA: TGCGCCAGCAGCCCGGACACCTTGGATAATTCACCCCTCCACTTT
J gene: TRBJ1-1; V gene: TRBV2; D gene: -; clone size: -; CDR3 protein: CASSEVRLLNTEAFF; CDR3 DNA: TGTGCCAGCAGTGAAGTTAGACTCCTGAACACTGAAGCTTTCTTT
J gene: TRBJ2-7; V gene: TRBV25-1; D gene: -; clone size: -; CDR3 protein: CASSESLGGDGLYEQYF; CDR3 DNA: TGTGCCAGCAGTGAATCTCTAGGGGGGGACGGGCTCTACGAGCAGTACTTC
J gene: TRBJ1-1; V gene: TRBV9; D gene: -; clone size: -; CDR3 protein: CASSEGRGGNTEAFF; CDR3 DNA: TGTGCCAGCAGCGAGGGCAGGGGCGGGAACACTGAAGCTTTCTTT
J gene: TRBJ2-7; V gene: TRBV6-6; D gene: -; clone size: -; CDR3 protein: CASSYYPSEPSYEQYF; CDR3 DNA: TGTGCCAGCAGTTACTACCCCTCAGAACCCTCCTACGAGCAGTACTTC
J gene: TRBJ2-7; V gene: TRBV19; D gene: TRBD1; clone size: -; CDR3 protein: CASSKDRASYEQYF; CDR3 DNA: TGTGCCAGTAGTAAGGACAGGGCGTCCTACGAGCAGTACTTC
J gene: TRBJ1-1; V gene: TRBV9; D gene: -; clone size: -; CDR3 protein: CASSARGGENTEAFF; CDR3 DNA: TGTGCCAGCAGCGCTAGGGGGGGGGAGAACACTGAAGCTTTCTTT
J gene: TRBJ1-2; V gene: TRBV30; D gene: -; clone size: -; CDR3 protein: CAWTGRRAVRGEGPLYGYTF; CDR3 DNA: TGTGCCTGGACCGGTCGGCGGGCGGTACGGGGGGAAGGGCCCCTCTATGGCTACACCTTC
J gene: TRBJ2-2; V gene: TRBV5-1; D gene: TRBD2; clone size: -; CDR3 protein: CASSFSGTSVSFSNTGELFF; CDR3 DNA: TGCGCCAGCAGCTTCTCCGGGACTAGCGTTTCCTTTTCGAACACCGGGGAGCTGTTTTTT
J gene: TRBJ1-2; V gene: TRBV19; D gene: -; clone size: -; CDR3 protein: CASSITGSGYTF; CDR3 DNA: TGTGCCAGTAGTATCACAGGGTCCGGCTACACCTTC
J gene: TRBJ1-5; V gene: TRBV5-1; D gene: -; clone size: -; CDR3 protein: CASSAQGDQPQHF; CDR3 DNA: TGCGCCAGCAGCGCACAGGGTGACCAGCCCCAGCATTTT
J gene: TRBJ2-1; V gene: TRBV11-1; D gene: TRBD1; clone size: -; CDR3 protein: CASSSPGQGYEQFF; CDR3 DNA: TGTGCCAGCAGCTCTCCGGGACAGGGGTATGAGCAGTTCTTC
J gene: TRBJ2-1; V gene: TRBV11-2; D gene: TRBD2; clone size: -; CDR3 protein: CASSPLGTSVYNEQFF; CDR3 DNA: TGTGCCAGCAGCCCGCTCGGGACTAGCGTCTACAATGAGCAGTTCTTC
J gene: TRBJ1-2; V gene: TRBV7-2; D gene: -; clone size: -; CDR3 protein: CASSPNRGTYGYTF; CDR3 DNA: TGTGCCAGCAGCCCCAACCGGGGGACCTATGGCTACACCTTC
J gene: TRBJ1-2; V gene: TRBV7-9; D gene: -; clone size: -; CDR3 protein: CASSLAAGDGYTF; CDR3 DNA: TGTGCCAGCAGCTTAGCGGCGGGGGATGGCTACACCTTC
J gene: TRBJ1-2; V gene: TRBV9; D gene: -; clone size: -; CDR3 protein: CASSSPHGPGANYGYTF; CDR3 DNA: TGTGCCAGCAGCTCCCCCCATGGACCGGGGGCTAACTATGGCTACACCTTC
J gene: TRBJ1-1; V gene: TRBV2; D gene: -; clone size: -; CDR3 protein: CASVIPRCRAFF; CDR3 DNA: TGTGCCAGCGTAATTCCCCGGTGTAGAGCTTTCTTT
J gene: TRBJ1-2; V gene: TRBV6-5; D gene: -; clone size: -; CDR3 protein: CASSYRGVVGYTF; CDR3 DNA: TGTGCCAGCAGTTATCGGGGGGTGGTTGGCTACACCTTC
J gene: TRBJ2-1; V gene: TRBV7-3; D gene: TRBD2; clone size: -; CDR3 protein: CASSLTGQTSGGTYNEQFF; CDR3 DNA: TGTGCCAGCAGCTTAACGGGGCAAACTAGCGGGGGGACTTACAATGAGCAGTTCTTC